Listed below are T cell receptor beta chains from one sample, sequenced in a study of cytomegalovirus exposure and HLA in healthy donors. Sequencing used immunoSEQ multiplex PCR; TCRdb keeps in-frame clones, though not all of them. The table includes around 200,000 clones, about 89% detected once. The sample consisted of PBMCs. The receptors originated from a woman aged 18-30 years in good health and CMV-seronegative. Each CDR3 is given with its conserved first and last residue. Fields, in order: D gene, V gene, J gene, clone size, CDR3 protein, CDR3 DNA. A D gene is named only where the DNA matches it firmly. Only some rows state a clone size, as once, few, many or a class for expanded clones.

d_call: TRBD1
v_call: TRBV5-1
j_call: TRBJ2-7
clone_size: NA
cdr3_aa: CASAQTGGWYEQYF
cdr3_nt: TGCGCCAGCGCCCAAACAGGGGGCTGGTACGAGCAGTACTTC

d_call: NA
v_call: TRBV4-2
j_call: TRBJ2-7
clone_size: few
cdr3_aa: CASSSGGEGYEQYF
cdr3_nt: TGTGCCAGCAGCTCCGGGGGAGAGGGCTACGAGCAGTACTTC

d_call: NA
v_call: TRBV2
j_call: TRBJ1-4
clone_size: NA
cdr3_aa: CASSRQATNEKLFF
cdr3_nt: TGTGCCAGCAGCAGACAAGCAACTAATGAAAAACTGTTTTTT

d_call: TRBD2
v_call: TRBV6-6
j_call: TRBJ2-1
clone_size: NA
cdr3_aa: CASSLTSGTYNEQFF
cdr3_nt: TGTGCCAGCAGTCTGACTAGCGGGACCTACAATGAGCAGTTCTTC

d_call: TRBD2
v_call: TRBV7-8
j_call: TRBJ2-1
clone_size: NA
cdr3_aa: CASSLGLAPYNEQFF
cdr3_nt: TGTGCCAGCAGCCTAGGACTAGCGCCTTACAATGAGCAGTTCTTC

d_call: NA
v_call: TRBV5-6
j_call: TRBJ1-1
clone_size: NA
cdr3_aa: CASSPRQEAFF
cdr3_nt: TGTGCCAGCAGCCCGCGACAGGAAGCTTTCTTT

d_call: TRBD2
v_call: TRBV5-1
j_call: TRBJ2-3
clone_size: NA
cdr3_aa: CASTLLSSGRVSTDTQYF
cdr3_nt: TGCGCCAGCACCCTCCTATCCTCCGGGAGGGTGAGCACAGATACGCAGTATTTT

d_call: TRBD2
v_call: TRBV4-3
j_call: TRBJ2-6
clone_size: NA
cdr3_aa: CASSQKGTSGSSTGANVLTF
cdr3_nt: TGCGCCAGCAGCCAAAAGGGGACTAGCGGGAGCTCAACTGGGGCCAACGTCCTGACTTTC

d_call: NA
v_call: TRBV7-6
j_call: TRBJ2-7
clone_size: NA
cdr3_aa: CASSLLGGGEQYF
cdr3_nt: TGTGCCAGCAGCTTATTGGGGGGTGGCGAGCAGTACTTC

d_call: NA
v_call: TRBV6-1
j_call: TRBJ1-4
clone_size: NA
cdr3_aa: CASSDGEYGKLFF
cdr3_nt: TGTGCCAGCAGTGATGGGGAGTACGGAAAACTGTTTTTT

d_call: TRBD2
v_call: TRBV19
j_call: TRBJ2-2
clone_size: NA
cdr3_aa: CASSPLAEVFPFNTGELFF
cdr3_nt: TGTGCCAGTAGTCCTCTAGCGGAGGTATTTCCCTTTAACACCGGGGAGCTGTTTTTT

d_call: TRBD2
v_call: TRBV19
j_call: TRBJ2-7
clone_size: NA
cdr3_aa: CASSFGLAGIGDEQYF
cdr3_nt: TGTGCCAGTAGTTTTGGACTAGCGGGAATCGGCGACGAGCAGTACTTC

d_call: TRBD2
v_call: TRBV2
j_call: TRBJ2-2
clone_size: NA
cdr3_aa: CASSGRTSGGFANTGELFF
cdr3_nt: TGTGCCAGCAGTGGGAGGACTAGCGGGGGGTTTGCGAACACCGGGGAGCTGTTTTTT

d_call: NA
v_call: TRBV15
j_call: TRBJ1-1
clone_size: NA
cdr3_aa: CATSRPPEGNTEAFF
cdr3_nt: TGTGCCACCAGCAGACCTCCTGAGGGGAACACTGAAGCTTTCTTT

d_call: NA
v_call: TRBV15
j_call: TRBJ2-3
clone_size: NA
cdr3_aa: CATSGSRGSTDTQYF
cdr3_nt: TGTGCCACCAGCGGATCCAGGGGAAGCACAGATACGCAGTATTTT

d_call: NA
v_call: TRBV6-4
j_call: TRBJ2-2
clone_size: NA
cdr3_aa: CASSDSSDTGELFF
cdr3_nt: TGTGCCAGCAGTGACTCTAGCGACACCGGGGAGCTGTTTTTT

d_call: NA
v_call: TRBV28
j_call: TRBJ2-1
clone_size: NA
cdr3_aa: CASRRLPLNEQFF
cdr3_nt: TGTGCCAGCAGGCGACTCCCCCTCAATGAGCAGTTCTTC

d_call: TRBD1
v_call: TRBV11-3
j_call: TRBJ2-3
clone_size: NA
cdr3_aa: CASETRGRHQDTQYF
cdr3_nt: TGTGCCAGTGAGACCAGGGGGCGACATCAAGATACGCAGTATTTT

d_call: NA
v_call: TRBV4-3
j_call: TRBJ1-1
clone_size: once
cdr3_aa: CASSQDRGTEAFF
cdr3_nt: TGCGCCAGCAGCCAAGACAGGGGCACTGAAGCTTTCTTT

d_call: NA
v_call: TRBV5-6
j_call: TRBJ1-2
clone_size: NA
cdr3_aa: CASSFGWAGGYTF
cdr3_nt: TGTGCCAGCAGCTTTGGGTGGGCTGGAGGCTACACCTTC

d_call: TRBD2
v_call: TRBV7-9
j_call: TRBJ2-1
clone_size: NA
cdr3_aa: CASSPRLAGAEEEQFF
cdr3_nt: TGTGCCAGCAGCCCTCGACTAGCGGGGGCCGAGGAAGAGCAGTTCTTC

d_call: TRBD2
v_call: TRBV10-2
j_call: TRBJ2-3
clone_size: NA
cdr3_aa: CASSDPRTSGSSTDTQYF
cdr3_nt: TGCGCCAGCAGTGACCCCCGGACTAGCGGGAGTAGCACAGATACGCAGTATTTT

d_call: NA
v_call: TRBV19
j_call: TRBJ1-1
clone_size: NA
cdr3_aa: CASSLDSSNTEAFF
cdr3_nt: TGTGCCAGTAGTCTGGACAGCTCTAACACTGAAGCTTTCTTT

d_call: TRBD2
v_call: TRBV9
j_call: TRBJ2-3
clone_size: NA
cdr3_aa: CASSGGGKRGPSTDTQYF
cdr3_nt: TGTGCCAGCAGCGGGGGGGGGAAGCGGGGACCTAGCACAGATACGCAGTATTTT

d_call: NA
v_call: TRBV7-2
j_call: TRBJ2-7
clone_size: NA
cdr3_aa: CASSSQADPSYEQYF
cdr3_nt: TGTGCCAGCAGCTCCCAGGCAGATCCATCCTACGAGCAGTACTTC

d_call: NA
v_call: TRBV6-5
j_call: TRBJ2-3
clone_size: NA
cdr3_aa: CASSQARGSSQYF
cdr3_nt: TGTGCCAGCAGTCAGGCCCGGGGGTCATCGCAGTATTTT

d_call: TRBD1
v_call: TRBV7-6
j_call: TRBJ1-6
clone_size: NA
cdr3_aa: CATGQGIGSPLHF
cdr3_nt: TGTGCCACGGGACAGGGAATAGGTTCACCCCTCCACTTT

d_call: TRBD2
v_call: TRBV7-9
j_call: TRBJ2-5
clone_size: NA
cdr3_aa: CASSLALSGGPETQYF
cdr3_nt: TGTGCCAGCAGCTTAGCGCTGTCGGGAGGGCCGGAGACCCAGTACTTC

d_call: NA
v_call: TRBV9
j_call: TRBJ1-3
clone_size: NA
cdr3_aa: CASRAGSGNTIYF
cdr3_nt: TGTGCCAGCAGGGCAGGGTCAGGAAACACCATATATTTT

d_call: NA
v_call: TRBV5-4
j_call: TRBJ2-7
clone_size: NA
cdr3_aa: CASSLSRREQYF
cdr3_nt: TGTGCCAGCAGCTTAAGTCGCCGGGAGCAGTACTTC

d_call: TRBD1
v_call: TRBV10-3
j_call: TRBJ2-7
clone_size: NA
cdr3_aa: CAISDSGTAYEQYF
cdr3_nt: TGTGCCATCAGTGACTCCGGGACAGCTTACGAGCAGTACTTC

d_call: TRBD1
v_call: TRBV7-9
j_call: TRBJ2-6
clone_size: NA
cdr3_aa: CASSLAGQGYSAGANVLTF
cdr3_nt: TGTGCCAGCAGCTTAGCCGGACAGGGTTATTCTGCTGGGGCCAACGTCCTGACTTTC

d_call: TRBD2
v_call: TRBV9
j_call: TRBJ2-1
clone_size: NA
cdr3_aa: CASSVWWGGSYNEQFF
cdr3_nt: TGTGCCAGCAGCGTATGGTGGGGGGGCTCCTACAATGAGCAGTTCTTC

d_call: NA
v_call: TRBV4-2
j_call: TRBJ1-4
clone_size: NA
cdr3_aa: CASSLATIATNEKLFF
cdr3_nt: TGTGCCAGCAGCTTGGCCACCATTGCAACTAATGAAAAACTGTTTTTT

d_call: NA
v_call: TRBV7-3
j_call: TRBJ2-1
clone_size: NA
cdr3_aa: CASSLAGWGEQFF
cdr3_nt: TGTGCCAGCAGCTTGGCGGGCTGGGGTGAGCAGTTCTTC

d_call: TRBD1
v_call: TRBV6-6
j_call: TRBJ2-7
clone_size: NA
cdr3_aa: CASSYSGTGPYEQYF
cdr3_nt: TGTGCCAGCAGTTACTCTGGGACAGGGCCTTACGAGCAGTACTTC

d_call: NA
v_call: TRBV5-1
j_call: TRBJ1-2
clone_size: NA
cdr3_aa: CASSSQGNYGYTF
cdr3_nt: TGCGCCAGCAGCAGTCAGGGAAACTATGGCTACACCTTC

d_call: TRBD2
v_call: TRBV4-2
j_call: TRBJ2-1
clone_size: few
cdr3_aa: CASSGSAGAYNEQFF
cdr3_nt: TGTGCCAGCAGCGGAAGCGCGGGGGCCTACAATGAGCAGTTCTTC

d_call: TRBD2
v_call: TRBV13
j_call: TRBJ2-2
clone_size: NA
cdr3_aa: CASSFTGGNTGELFF
cdr3_nt: TGTGCCAGCAGCTTTACGGGGGGAAACACCGGGGAGCTGTTTTTT

d_call: TRBD1
v_call: TRBV29-1
j_call: TRBJ1-1
clone_size: once
cdr3_aa: CSVGGGQGAGGAFF
cdr3_nt: TGCAGCGTTGGGGGGGGACAGGGGGCCGGCGGGGCTTTCTTT

d_call: NA
v_call: TRBV29-1
j_call: TRBJ2-2
clone_size: NA
cdr3_aa: CSVEAGTLTGELFF
cdr3_nt: TGCAGCGTTGAAGCAGGGACTCTGACCGGGGAGCTGTTTTTT

d_call: NA
v_call: TRBV7-2
j_call: TRBJ1-1
clone_size: NA
cdr3_aa: CASSRGSYRNTEAFF
cdr3_nt: TGTGCCAGCAGCCGCGGCTCATATCGGAACACTGAAGCTTTCTTT